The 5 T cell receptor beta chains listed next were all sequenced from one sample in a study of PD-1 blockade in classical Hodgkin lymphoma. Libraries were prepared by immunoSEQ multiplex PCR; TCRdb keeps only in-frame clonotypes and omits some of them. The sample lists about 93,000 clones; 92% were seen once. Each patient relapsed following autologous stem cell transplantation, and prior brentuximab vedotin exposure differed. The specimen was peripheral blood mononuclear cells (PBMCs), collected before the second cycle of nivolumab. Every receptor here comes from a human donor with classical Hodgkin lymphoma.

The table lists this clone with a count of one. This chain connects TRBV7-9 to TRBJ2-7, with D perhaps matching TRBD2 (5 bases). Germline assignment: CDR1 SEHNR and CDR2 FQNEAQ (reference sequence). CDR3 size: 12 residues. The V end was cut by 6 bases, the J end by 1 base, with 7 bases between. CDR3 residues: CASRGLSYEQYF. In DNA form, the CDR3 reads TGTGCCAGCAGAGGACTTTCCTACGAGCAGTACTTC. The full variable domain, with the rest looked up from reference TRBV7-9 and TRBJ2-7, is DTGVSQNPRHKITKRGQNVTFRCDPISEHNRLYWYRQTLGQGPEFLTYFQNEAQLEKSRLLSDRFSAERPKGSFSTLEIQRTEQGDSAMYLCASRGLSYEQYFGPGTRLTVT.

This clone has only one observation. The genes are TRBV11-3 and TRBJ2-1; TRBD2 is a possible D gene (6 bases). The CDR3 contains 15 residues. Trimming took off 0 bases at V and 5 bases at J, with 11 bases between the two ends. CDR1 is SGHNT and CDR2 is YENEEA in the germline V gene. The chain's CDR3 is CASSLDLASDNEQFF. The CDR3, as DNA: TGTGCCAGCAGCTTAGATCTGGCTAGCGACAATGAGCAGTTCTTC.

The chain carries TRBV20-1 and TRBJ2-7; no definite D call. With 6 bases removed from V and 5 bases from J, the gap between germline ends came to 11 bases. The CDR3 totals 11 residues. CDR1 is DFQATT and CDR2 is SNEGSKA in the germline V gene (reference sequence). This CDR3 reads CSATVENEQYF. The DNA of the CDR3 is TGCAGTGCCACGGTGGAAAACGAGCAGTACTTC.

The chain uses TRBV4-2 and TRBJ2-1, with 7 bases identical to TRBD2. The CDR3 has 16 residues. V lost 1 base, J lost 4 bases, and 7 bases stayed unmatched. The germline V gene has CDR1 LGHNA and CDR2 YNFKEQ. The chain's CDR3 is CASSQGLAEAYNEQFF. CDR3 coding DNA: TGTGCCAGCAGCCAAGGGCTAGCGGAGGCTTACAATGAGCAGTTCTTC.

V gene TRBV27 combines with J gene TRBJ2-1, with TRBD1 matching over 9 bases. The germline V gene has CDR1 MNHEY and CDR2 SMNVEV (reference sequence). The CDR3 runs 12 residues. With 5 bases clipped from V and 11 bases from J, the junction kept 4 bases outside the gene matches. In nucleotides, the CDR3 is TGTGCCAGCAGTGGGGACAGGGAAAAGCAGTTCTTC. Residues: CASSGDREKQFF.